This T cell receptor beta chain originates from a study of identical twins (dated by TCRdb to 2016 to 2017). Turning to the overall study: The study deep-sequenced TCR alpha and beta repertoires from monozygotic twins, unrelated adults of various ages and cord blood to test whether fetal clonotypes persist. To rule out contamination, replicate twin experiments were performed at different times with different library preparation protocols. Summary of the overall study and its limitations: Fewer insertions were carried by abundant cord blood beta clonotypes, a similar but weaker trend appeared in young adult naive repertoires, and no such trend appeared in memory repertoires. Out-of-frame TCR alpha sharing in monozygotic twins was systematically underestimated by recombination models, whereas sharing between unrelated individuals was in agreement with the recombination models. Because the same donors could not be followed over many years, conclusions were based on cross-sectional statistical analysis. The excess sharing between twins in beta out-of-frame sequences was weaker because fewer shared sequences reduced the signal-to-noise ratio. Compared with coincidental sharing between unrelated individuals, out-of-frame TCR alpha sequences shared between twins had an excess of sequences with low generation probability. Invariant T cells such as MAIT and iNKT could partly confound zero-insertion analyses, though diverse VJ usage argued against this for most clonotypes.

Receptor libraries were prepared by 5' RACE. Instrument used: Illumina HiSeq 2000. Template switching added a universal primer binding site, and the final cDNA carried a unique molecular identifier that allowed TCR cDNA molecules to be counted accurately. Specific primers in the conserved constant-segment region were used to synthesize first-strand cDNA for the TCR alpha and beta chains. Each cDNA library was double barcoded, with a SMART-Mk sample barcode plus Illumina barcodes, to control for contamination. TruSeq adapter sequences along with Illumina sample barcodes were introduced in two successive PCR steps. Sequencing of the TCR alpha and beta cDNA libraries was done on the Illumina HiSeq platform using custom primers. The source study handled its data this way. Unique molecular identifiers were extracted from raw reads with MiGEC, and CDR3 positions were determined with MiXCR. For each individual, recombination models were inferred using an EM algorithm with the repgenHMM and IGoR tools. The analysis of shared clonotypes was done with the tcR package in R, with sharing normalized by the product of cloneset sizes. To study raw recombination free of thymic and clonal selection effects, out-of-frame nonproductive sequences were analyzed. The raw public data were reprocessed by TCRdb itself: fastp quality trimming at Q25, MiXCR clonotype calling, in-frame beta chains only. Every entry covers one CDR3 protein and lists the most common genes and DNA from its rows. The V and J calls were not made by the authors but by TCRdb's processing. The sample has about 660,000 distinct CDR3 sequences on record, over 8.5% of them singletons. Approximately 0.89% of the sample belongs to the ten largest clones.

At the junction V is shortened by 2 bases and J by 7 bases; bases outside the gene matches: 19. The CDR3 runs 19 amino acids, cysteine and phenylalanine included. CDR3 DNA only is kept here, 57 bases in frame from base 1. The germline V gene sets CDR1 to MNHEY and CDR2 to SVGEGT. This clonotype occurred a few times. Its antigen is still unknown. Base qualities are not provided; no much larger clone lies one nucleotide away. Every donor in the study was a healthy Caucasian. The twin cohort consisted of three pairs of female monozygotic twins, all aged roughly 18 to 29 years. Peripheral blood mononuclear cells were used as the source from which RNA for TCR libraries was isolated. The data were also submitted as part of a second study, on yellow fever vaccine responses in identical twins. That second publication adds: According to the authors, the vaccine-induced T cell response in identical twins seemed to be partly convergent and partly specific to each individual. The study precisely tracked vaccine-responding T cell clones in identical twins.

The V and J genes are TRBV6-2 or TRBV6-3 and TRBJ2-1, with 8 middle bases fitting TRBD2. Sample: PBMCs. The TCR was taken from a woman aged 18 to 35 in good health. The CDR3 protein sequence reads: CASSYVLAGYTPRGNEQFF. The nucleotide sequence reads as follows: TGTGCCAGCAGTTACGTCCTAGCGGGCTATACTCCTCGAGGGAATGAGCAGTTCTTC.